This T cell receptor beta chain is drawn from a study of T cell changes during pregnancy in multiple sclerosis. The CDR3 runs to 15 residues. Germline CDR1 is LGHNA and CDR2 is YSLEER. The V end lost 0 bases, the J end lost 3 bases, and 12 bases lay between the germline ends. TCRdb keeps only in-frame clones here, not all; method: immunoSEQ multiplex PCR. The table lists tens of thousands of clones, 93% of them singletons. This receptor was identified in a female donor with multiple sclerosis, enrolled in a pregnancy study. The sequencing here drew on peripheral blood, taken in the second trimester of pregnancy. This chain links TRBV4-3 with TRBJ2-7, with unresolved D. Written as DNA, the CDR3 is TGCGCCAGCAGCCAAGACTCGCCGGGTCTCTACGAGCAGTACTTC. Translated, it gives CASSQDSPGLYEQYF.